One and the same sample provided the 3 T cell receptor beta chains below, sequenced in a study of T cell responses to AZD1222 COVID-19 vaccine. Assay used: immunoSEQ multiplex PCR; TCRdb lists only in-frame clones, some missing. This sample yields approximately 190,000 clones, of which approximately 91% are seen a single time; approximately 0.97% belongs to the top ten. Sequences were derived from peripheral blood, sampled on day 0 of AZD1222 vaccination. The receptor set was obtained from an adult in good health.

The chain has TRBV6-2 or TRBV6-3 and TRBJ2-3; 12 bases match TRBD2. V shed 2 bases, J shed 6 bases, and the junction held 9 bases outside the gene matches. The CDR3 contains 17 residues. Germline V lookup: CDR1 MNHEY, CDR2 SVGEGT. As DNA, the CDR3 is TGTGCCAGCAGTTACATCCGGACTAGCGGGGCGTTCGATACGCAGTATTTT. This codes for CASSYIRTSGAFDTQYF.

The chain has TRBV5-4 and TRBJ1-4; maybe TRBD1 (6 bases). The V and J ends lost 5 bases and 5 bases respectively, with 10 bases between them. The CDR3 has 13 amino acids. Germline-derived CDR1 and CDR2 are SGHNT and YYREEE (reference sequence). CDR3 in DNA: TGTGCCAGCAGGGACAGACTAAATGAAAAACTGTTTTTT. It encodes CASRDRLNEKLFF. The entire variable domain, with the rest obtained from reference TRBV5-4 and TRBJ1-4, is as follows: ETGVTQSPTHLIKTRGQQVTLRCSSQSGHNTVSWYQQALGQGPQFIFQYYREEENGRGNFPPRFSGLQFPNYSSELNVNALELDDSALYLCASRDRLNEKLFFGSGTQLSVL.

The V and J genes are TRBV4-1 and TRBJ1-1; TRBD1 is a possible D gene (5 bases). Germline V lookup: CDR1 MGHRA, CDR2 YSYEKL. This CDR3 region has 14 residues. Between the trimmed V and J ends, which lost 7 bases and 0 bases, there was a span of 12 bases. The DNA of the CDR3 is TGCGCCAGCACCTTCCAGGGACTGAACACTGAAGCTTTCTTT. Its translation is CASTFQGLNTEAFF.